This T cell receptor beta chain is drawn from a study of OX40 agonist ivuxolimab in advanced cancers. Study as a whole: Each dose-escalation patient presented with hepatocellular carcinoma, melanoma, renal cell or head and neck cancer. Overall study findings and caveats: Among some nonresponders, normalized T-cell clonal expansion was also low.

Method: immunoSEQ multiplex PCR; TCRdb's copy keeps in-frame clones and lacks some. The data hold roughly 25,000 clones, with under 80% observed a single time. The cohort excluded patients with autoimmune disease history or systemic immunosuppression. CDR1 and CDR2 from the germline V gene are LNHDA and SQIVND (reference sequence). CDR3 length: 16 residues. V dropped 0 bases and J dropped 7 bases, with 16 bases sitting between them. This clone occurred once. Its antigen is unknown. This receptor was taken from an adult with an advanced solid tumor such as melanoma, head and neck, liver or kidney cancer. The genes are TRBV19 and TRBJ1-5; TRBD1 might be the D (6 bases). The sample here was CD4+ or CD8+ T cells sorted from blood, taken in a trial of the OX40 agonist ivuxolimab. CDR3 nucleotides: TGTGCCAGTAGTATAGATAGGGGGGGTCGCGGCCAGCCCCAGCATTTT. It specifies CASSIDRGGRGQPQHF.